The clone carrying this T cell receptor beta chain has only a few counts. CDR1 and CDR2 from the germline V gene are MDHEN and SYDVKM. V dropped 6 bases and J dropped 2 bases, with 13 bases sitting between them. There are 14 residues in the CDR3. The data originate from a study of CD8+ T cells in alopecia areata. The authors extracted RNA and reverse transcribed it into cDNA as the sequencing template. TCRdb keeps only in-frame clones here, not all; method: immunoSEQ multiplex PCR. The sample contains 100,000 to 150,000 clones, 35% to 40% of which appear only once. PBMCs were stained for CD3, CD4 and CD8, and CD4+ and CD8+ T cells were sorted.

This TCR was sampled from a human donor with alopecia areata. The chain has TRBV28 and TRBJ2-5; D is unresolved. Sequenced material: CD4+ T cells sorted from blood. CDR3 DNA: TGTGCCAGCAGCCACAGCCGGGCACAAGAGACCCAGTACTTC. It codes for CASSHSRAQETQYF.